The clone carrying this T cell receptor (beta chain) was recorded many times. Its antigen remains unidentified. Trimming removed 3 bases from V and 6 bases from J, with 5 bases in between. Germline CDR1 is SEHNR and CDR2 is FQNEAQ (reference sequence). The CDR3 totals 12 residues. Preparation of the TCRbeta library involved a method that used unique molecular identifiers. MiXCR was run by TCRdb on the PCR reads, yielding one entry per CDR3 protein. The data contain over 200,000 distinct CDR3 sequences, 9.5% to 13% of them singletons. This record comes from a study of T-cell reconstitution after alpha-beta-depleted transplantation in children. Points from the study as a whole: Alpha-beta T cells about two months after transplant reportedly derived from several hundred expanded graft clones. Some patients showed high day-60 TCRbeta diversity, which derived from surviving recipient T cells and thymic progenitors. At the one-year point after transplant, T-cell counts and TCRbeta diversity were found to come mostly from T cells that had been newly produced.

The chain joins TRBV7-9 to TRBJ2-2; D unclear. The source was PBMCs, collected before TCRalphabeta/CD19-depleted stem cell transplant. This sequence was found in a child in the first two years of life with acute myeloid leukemia, due to receive a stem cell transplant. The CDR3 sequence is CASSFGAGELFF. The CDR3 DNA follows: TGTGCCAGCAGCTTCGGAGCCGGGGAGCTGTTTTTT.